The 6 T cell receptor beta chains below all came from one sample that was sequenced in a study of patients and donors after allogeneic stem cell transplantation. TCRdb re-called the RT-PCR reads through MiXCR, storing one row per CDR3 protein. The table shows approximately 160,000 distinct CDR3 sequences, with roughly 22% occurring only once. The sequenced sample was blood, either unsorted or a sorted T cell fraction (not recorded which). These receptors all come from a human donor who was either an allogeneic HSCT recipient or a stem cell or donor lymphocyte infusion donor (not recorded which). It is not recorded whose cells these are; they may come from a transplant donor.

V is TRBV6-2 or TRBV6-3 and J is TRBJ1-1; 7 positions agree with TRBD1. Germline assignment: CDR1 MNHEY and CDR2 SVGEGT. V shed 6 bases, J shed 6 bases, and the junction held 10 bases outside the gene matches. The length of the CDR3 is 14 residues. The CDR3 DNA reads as TGTGCCAGCAGCTCAGGGGGTTTGTTCGCTGAAGCTTTCTTT. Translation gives CASSSGGLFAEAFF.

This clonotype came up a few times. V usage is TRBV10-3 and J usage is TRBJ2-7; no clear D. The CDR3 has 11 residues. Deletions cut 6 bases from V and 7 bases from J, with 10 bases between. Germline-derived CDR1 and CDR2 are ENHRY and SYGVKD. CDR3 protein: CAISTLVEQYF. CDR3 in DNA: TGTGCCATCAGCACCCTAGTTGAGCAGTACTTC.

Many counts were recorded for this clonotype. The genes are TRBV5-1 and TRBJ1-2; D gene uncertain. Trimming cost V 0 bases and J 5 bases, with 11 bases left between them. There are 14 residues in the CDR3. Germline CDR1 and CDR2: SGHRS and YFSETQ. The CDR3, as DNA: TGCGCCAGCAGCTTGGGGGCCGAGAATTATGGCTACACCTTC. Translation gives CASSLGAENYGYTF.

For the CDR3, the DNA is TGCGCCAGCAGCTTGCTAGGGGCAACCCGAGGGGGCTATGGCTACACCTTC. Residues: CASSLLGATRGGYGYTF. The chain carries TRBV5-1 and TRBJ1-2, with a possible D match to TRBD1 (6 bases). The CDR3 runs 17 residues. The ends were cut back, 1 base at V and 4 bases at J, with 20 bases in the middle. Germline values: CDR1 SGHRS, CDR2 YFSETQ.

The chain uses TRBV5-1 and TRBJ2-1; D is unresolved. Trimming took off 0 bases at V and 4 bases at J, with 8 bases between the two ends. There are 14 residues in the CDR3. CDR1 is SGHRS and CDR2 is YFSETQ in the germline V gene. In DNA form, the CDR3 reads TGCGCCAGCAGCTTGGATAGGCAGTACAATGAGCAGTTCTTC. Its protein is CASSLDRQYNEQFF.

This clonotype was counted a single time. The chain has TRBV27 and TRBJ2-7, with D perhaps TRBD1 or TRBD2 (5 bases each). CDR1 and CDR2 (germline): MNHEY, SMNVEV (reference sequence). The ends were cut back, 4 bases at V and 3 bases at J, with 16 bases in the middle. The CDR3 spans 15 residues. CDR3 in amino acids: CASSWGSWPDYEQYF. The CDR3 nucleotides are TGTGCCAGCAGTTGGGGGAGCTGGCCCGACTACGAGCAGTACTTC.